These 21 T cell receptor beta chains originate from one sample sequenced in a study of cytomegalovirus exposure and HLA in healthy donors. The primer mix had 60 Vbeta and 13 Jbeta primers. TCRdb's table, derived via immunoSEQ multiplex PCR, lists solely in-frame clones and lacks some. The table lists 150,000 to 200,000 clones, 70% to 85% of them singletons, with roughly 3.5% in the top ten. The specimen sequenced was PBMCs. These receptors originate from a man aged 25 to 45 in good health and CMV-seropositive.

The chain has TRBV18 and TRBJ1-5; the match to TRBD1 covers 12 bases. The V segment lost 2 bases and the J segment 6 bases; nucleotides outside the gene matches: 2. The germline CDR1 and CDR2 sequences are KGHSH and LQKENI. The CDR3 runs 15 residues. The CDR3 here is CASSPGTGGSQPQHF. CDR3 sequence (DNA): TGTGCCAGCTCACCAGGGACAGGGGGCAGTCAGCCCCAGCATTTT.

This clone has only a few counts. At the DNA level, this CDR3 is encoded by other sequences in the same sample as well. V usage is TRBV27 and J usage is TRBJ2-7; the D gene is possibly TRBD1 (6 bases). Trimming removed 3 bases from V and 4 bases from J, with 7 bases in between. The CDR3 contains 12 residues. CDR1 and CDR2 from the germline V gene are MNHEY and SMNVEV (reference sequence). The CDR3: CASSFQGYEQYF. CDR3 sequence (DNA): TGTGCCAGCAGTTTCCAGGGGTACGAGCAGTACTTC.

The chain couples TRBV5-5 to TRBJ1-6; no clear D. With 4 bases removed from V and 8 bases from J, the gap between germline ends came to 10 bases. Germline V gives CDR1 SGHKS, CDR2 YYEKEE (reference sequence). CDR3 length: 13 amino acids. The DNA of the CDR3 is TGTGCCAGCAGCACCCGGAGAGATTCACCCCTCCACTTT. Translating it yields CASSTRRDSPLHF.

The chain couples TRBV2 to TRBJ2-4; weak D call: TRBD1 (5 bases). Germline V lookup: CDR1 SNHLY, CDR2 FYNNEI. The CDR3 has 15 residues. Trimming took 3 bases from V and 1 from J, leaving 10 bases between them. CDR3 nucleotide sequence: TGTGCCAGCAGTGATCCTTCAGGGGCCAAAAACATTCAGTACTTC. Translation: CASSDPSGAKNIQYF.

CDR3 bases: TGTGCCAGCAGTCCCCCGCAGGGGGCCCATAGCAATCAGCCCCAGCATTTT. Translated: CASSPPQGAHSNQPQHF. The chain employs TRBV28 and TRBJ1-5, with TRBD1 matching over 8 bases. CDR1 is MDHEN and CDR2 is SYDVKM in the germline V gene. This CDR3 contains 17 residues. Trimming removed 5 bases from V and 0 bases from J; junction bases left unmatched: 9.

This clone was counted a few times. The CDR3 spells CASSDDKSSYNSPLHF. The CDR3 DNA reads TGTGCCAGCAGCGATGACAAGAGCTCCTATAATTCACCCCTCCACTTT. The chain couples TRBV2 to TRBJ1-6; D gene unclear. CDR3 length: 16 amino acids. From germline, CDR1 is SNHLY and CDR2 FYNNEI. V was clipped by 6 bases and J by 0 bases, with 12 bases between them.

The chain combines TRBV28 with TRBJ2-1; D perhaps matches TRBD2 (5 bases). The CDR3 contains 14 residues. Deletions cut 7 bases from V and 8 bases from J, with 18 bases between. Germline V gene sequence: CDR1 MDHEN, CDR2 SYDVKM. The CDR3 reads CASIPESGGDEQFF. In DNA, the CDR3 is TGTGCCAGCATCCCGGAAAGCGGCGGCGATGAGCAGTTCTTC.

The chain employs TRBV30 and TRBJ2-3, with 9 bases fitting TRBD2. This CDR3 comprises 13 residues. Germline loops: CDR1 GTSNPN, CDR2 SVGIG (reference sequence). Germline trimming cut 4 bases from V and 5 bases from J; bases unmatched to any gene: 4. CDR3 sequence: CAWMRGGGDTQYF. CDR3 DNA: TGTGCCTGGATGCGGGGGGGCGGAGATACGCAGTATTTT.

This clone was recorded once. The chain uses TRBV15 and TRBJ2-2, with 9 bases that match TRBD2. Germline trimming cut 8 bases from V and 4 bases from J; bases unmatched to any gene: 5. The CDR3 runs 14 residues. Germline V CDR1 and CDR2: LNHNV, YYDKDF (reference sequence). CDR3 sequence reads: CATGRGGTTGELFF. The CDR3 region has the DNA TGTGCCACCGGGCGGGGGGGGACCACCGGGGAGCTGTTTTTT. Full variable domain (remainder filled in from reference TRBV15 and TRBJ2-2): DAMVIQNPRYQVTQFGKPVTLSCSQTLNHNVMYWYQQKSSQAPKLLFHYYDKDFNNEADTPDNFQSRRPNTSFCFLDIRSPGLGDTAMYLCATGRGGTTGELFFGEGSRLTVL.

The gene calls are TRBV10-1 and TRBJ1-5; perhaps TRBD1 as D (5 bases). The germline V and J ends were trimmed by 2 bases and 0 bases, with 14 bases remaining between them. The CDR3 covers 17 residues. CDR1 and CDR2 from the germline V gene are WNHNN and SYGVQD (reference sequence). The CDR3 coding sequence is TGCGCCAGCAGTGAGGGGGCGTTCCCAAATAGCAATCAGCCCCAGCATTTT. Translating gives CASSEGAFPNSNQPQHF.

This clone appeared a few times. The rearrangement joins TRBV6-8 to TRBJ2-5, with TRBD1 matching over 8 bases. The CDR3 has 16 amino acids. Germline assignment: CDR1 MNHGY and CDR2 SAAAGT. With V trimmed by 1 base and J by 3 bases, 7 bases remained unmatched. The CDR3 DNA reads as TGTGCCAGCAGTTACTTTGTGGACAGGGATGAAGAGACCCAGTACTTC. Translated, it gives CASSYFVDRDEETQYF.

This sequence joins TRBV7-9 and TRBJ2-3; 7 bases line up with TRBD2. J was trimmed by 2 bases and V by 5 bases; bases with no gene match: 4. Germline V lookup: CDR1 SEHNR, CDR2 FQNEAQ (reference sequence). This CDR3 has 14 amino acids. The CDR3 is CASSIGGDTDTQYF. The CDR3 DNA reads TGTGCCAGCAGCATTGGGGGGGACACAGATACGCAGTATTTT.

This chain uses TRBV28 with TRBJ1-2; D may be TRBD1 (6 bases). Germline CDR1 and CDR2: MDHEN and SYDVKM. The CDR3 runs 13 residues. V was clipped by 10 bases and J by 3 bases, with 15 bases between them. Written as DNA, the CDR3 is TGTGCCATCGGGACATCCCCCTACTATGGCTACACCTTC. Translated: CAIGTSPYYGYTF.

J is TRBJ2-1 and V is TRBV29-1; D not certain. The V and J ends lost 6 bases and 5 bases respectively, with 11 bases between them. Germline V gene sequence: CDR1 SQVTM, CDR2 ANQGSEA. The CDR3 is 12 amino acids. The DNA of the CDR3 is TGCAGCGTGAGGCCCACTCACAATGAGCAGTTCTTC. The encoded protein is CSVRPTHNEQFF.

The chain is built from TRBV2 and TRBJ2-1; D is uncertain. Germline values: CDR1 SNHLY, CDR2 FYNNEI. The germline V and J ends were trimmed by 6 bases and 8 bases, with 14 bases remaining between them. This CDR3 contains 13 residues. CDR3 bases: TGTGCCAGCAGCCCCACTGCCAAAGATGAGCAGTTCTTC. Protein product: CASSPTAKDEQFF.

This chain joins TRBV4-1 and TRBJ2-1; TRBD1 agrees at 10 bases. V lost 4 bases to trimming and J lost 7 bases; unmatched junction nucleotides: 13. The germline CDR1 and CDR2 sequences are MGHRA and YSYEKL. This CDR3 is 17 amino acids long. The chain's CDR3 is CASSLILDRGDKNEQFF. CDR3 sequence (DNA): TGCGCCAGCAGCCTAATTTTGGACAGGGGGGATAAGAATGAGCAGTTCTTC.

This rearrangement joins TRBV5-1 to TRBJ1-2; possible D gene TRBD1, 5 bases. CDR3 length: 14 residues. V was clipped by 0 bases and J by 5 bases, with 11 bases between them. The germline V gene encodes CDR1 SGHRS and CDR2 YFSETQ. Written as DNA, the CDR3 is TGCGCCAGCAGCTTGGACAGGACCCAATATGGCTACACCTTC. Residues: CASSLDRTQYGYTF.

CDR3 sequence: CASKRQGIGGYTF. For the CDR3, the DNA is TGTGCCAGTAAGCGCCAGGGAATTGGAGGCTACACCTTC. The chain recombines TRBV19 with TRBJ1-2; D possibly corresponds to TRBD1 (5 bases). V lost 7 bases, J lost 8 bases, and 17 bases lay in between. This CDR3 spans 13 amino acids. Germline V CDR1 and CDR2: LNHDA, SQIVND (reference sequence).

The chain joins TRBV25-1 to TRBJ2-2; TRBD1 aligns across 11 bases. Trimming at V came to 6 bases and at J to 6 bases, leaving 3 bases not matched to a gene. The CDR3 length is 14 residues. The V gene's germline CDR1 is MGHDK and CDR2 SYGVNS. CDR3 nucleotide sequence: TGTGCCAGCAGCGGGACAGGGGGGGCCGGGGAGCTGTTTTTT. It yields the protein CASSGTGGAGELFF.

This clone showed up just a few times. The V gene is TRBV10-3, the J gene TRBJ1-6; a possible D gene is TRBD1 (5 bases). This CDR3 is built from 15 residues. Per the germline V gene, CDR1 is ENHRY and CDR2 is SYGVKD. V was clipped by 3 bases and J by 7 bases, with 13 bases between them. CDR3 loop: CAISDREDGNSPLHF. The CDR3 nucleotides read TGTGCCATCAGTGACAGGGAGGATGGGAATTCACCCCTCCACTTT.

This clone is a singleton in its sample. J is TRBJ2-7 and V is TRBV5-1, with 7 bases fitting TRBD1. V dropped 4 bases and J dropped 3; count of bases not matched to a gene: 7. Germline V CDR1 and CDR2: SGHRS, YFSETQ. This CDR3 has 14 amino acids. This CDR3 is CASSLGQFDYEQYF. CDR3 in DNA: TGCGCCAGCAGCCTGGGACAGTTTGACTACGAGCAGTACTTC.